What follows are 30 T cell receptor beta chains derived from one specimen sequenced in a study of tumor-infiltrating lymphocytes in primary liver carcinoma. The tissue used was unsorted bulk material of 20-30 mg. RNA and DNA were co-extracted from it with the AllPrep DNA/RNA mini kit. A primer matching the constant region was used to make TCR beta cDNA from 500 to 650 ng of total RNA. ARM-PCR was slightly modified, and three nested multiplex PCR rounds with it gave rise to the TCR beta libraries. For around 11 cycles apiece, the opening two PCR rounds ran with TRBV1-TRBV30 forward primers and a C-beta reverse primer. A single record per CDR3 protein comes from TCRdb applying MiXCR to the multiplex PCR reads. Seen here are tens of thousands of distinct CDR3 sequences, 73% observed once, and the top ten hold under 20%. Sequenced: liver tumor tissue from sampling region 2. The subset denotes: tumor region T2, inferior pole. All receptors derive from a man between 40 and 49 years old with primary liver carcinoma and hepatitis B virus infection.

To note about this clonotype: Here the CDR3 omits its conserved ending phenylalanine or tryptophan, so a read error is the likely source. The DNA is omitted, as the CDR3 cannot be located on it reliably, and the CDR3 follows TCRdb's listing. This sequence joins TRBV11-1 and TRBJ2-2. Germline-derived CDR1 and CDR2 are SGHAT and FQDESV (reference sequence). From its first to its last residue, the CDR3 has 13 amino acids. The CDR3 reads CASSFWDTGELLV.

Turning to this clonotype: Since no conserved phenylalanine or tryptophan closes the CDR3, a read error is the likely cause. The chain is built from TRBV5-6 and TRBJ1-1; unclear D gene. The CDR3 has 14 residues. Deletions cut 1 base from V and 1 base from J, with 8 bases between. The germline gives CDR1 SGHDT, CDR2 YYEEEE. Here the CDR3 reads CASSLIGRNTEAFL. The DNA for the CDR3 is TGTGCCAGCAGCTTGATAGGCAGGAACACTGAAGCTTTCTTA.

To note about this clonotype: The conserved closing phenylalanine or tryptophan is absent in this CDR3, likely reflecting a read error. The V and J genes are TRBV6-1 and TRBJ2-4, with 8 bases aligning to TRBD1. CDR3 length equals 16 residues. The V gene's germline CDR1 is MNHNS and CDR2 SASEGT. With 3 bases clipped from V and 3 bases from J, the junction kept 7 bases outside the gene matches. The CDR3, as DNA: TGTGCCAGCAGTGATACAGGGGGGTTCGGCAAAAACATTCAGTACTTA. Protein sequence: CASSDTGGFGKNIQYL.

Regarding this clonotype: This CDR3 fails to terminate in the conserved phenylalanine or tryptophan, so it likely reflects a read error. The V call is TRBV5-1, the J call TRBJ2-1; D may be TRBD1 or TRBD2 (6 bases each). The V end lost 4 bases, the J end lost 5 bases, and 16 bases lay between the germline ends. This CDR3 spans 15 amino acids. Germline V gene data show CDR1 as SGHRS and CDR2 as YFSETQ. In DNA form, the CDR3 reads TGCGCCAGCAGCCCGGTAGGGGGGTCGAACAATGAGCAGTTCCTC. It encodes CASSPVGGSNNEQFL.

Concerning this clonotype itself: Compared with germline, one end of the junction differs, possibly owing to a read error. This chain connects TRBV14 to TRBJ2-2, with TRBD2 matching 12 bases. This CDR3 region has 18 residues. The V gene's germline CDR1 is SGHDN and CDR2 FVKESK. The CDR3 DNA reads TGTGCCGGCAGCCAAGAAGTAGGACTAGCGGGAACCACCGGGGAGCTGTTTTTT. This gives the protein CAGSQEVGLAGTTGELFF. Full variable domain (rest looked up from reference TRBV14 and TRBJ2-2): EAGVTQFPSHSVIEKGQTVTLRCDPISGHDNLYWYRRVMGKEIKFLLHFVKESKQDESGMPNNRFLAERTGGTYSTLKVQPAELEDSGVYFCAGSQEVGLAGTTGELFFGEGSRLTVL.

The J gene is TRBJ2-1, the V gene TRBV11-3, with D possibly being TRBD2 (6 bases). Germline CDR1 SGHNT, CDR2 YENEEA. V was cut by 3 bases and J by 5 bases, with 17 bases left in between. The CDR3 covers 16 residues. The CDR3 loop reads CASSFDSGSGHNEQFF. CDR3 nucleotide sequence: TGTGCCAGCAGCTTCGATAGCGGTAGCGGACACAATGAGCAGTTCTTC.

The chain uses TRBV6-2 or TRBV6-3 and TRBJ2-2; a possible D gene is TRBD2 (6 bases). Germline CDR1 MNHEY, CDR2 SVGEGT. CDR3 length: 15 amino acids. V gave up 3 bases and J gave up 6 bases, with 14 bases separating them. This CDR3 is CASSYSMGGAGELFF. CDR3 coding DNA: TGTGCCAGCAGTTATAGCATGGGGGGTGCCGGGGAGCTGTTTTTT.

J is TRBJ2-7 and V is TRBV9, with D uncertain. V lost 3 bases and J 3 bases, leaving 10 bases between the germline ends. CDR3 length equals 13 residues. The germline CDR1 and CDR2 sequences are SGDLS and YYNGEE. The CDR3 DNA reads TGTGCCAGCAGCGGCGAGGATCACTACGAGCAGTACTTC. Amino acids: CASSGEDHYEQYF.

The chain carries TRBV29-1 and TRBJ1-1, with 9 positions matching TRBD1. The CDR3 has 9 residues. The germline CDR1 and CDR2 sequences are SQVTM and ANQGSEA. The CDR3 coding sequence is TGCAACAACGACAGGGGGGCTTTCTTT. This translates into CNNDRGAFF. The variable domain in full, completed from reference TRBV29-1 and TRBJ1-1, reads SAVISQKPSRDICQRGTSLTIQCQVDSQVTMMFWYRQQPGQSLTLIATANQGSEATYESGFVIDKFPISRPNLTFSTLTVSNMSPEDSSIYLCNNDRGAFFGQGTRLTVV.

This clonotype was recorded only once. A clone one base away is much larger, so this may be a read error. The chain joins TRBV7-2 to TRBJ2-5; D gene uncertain. The CDR3 length is 14 residues. CDR1 is SGHTA and CDR2 is FQGNSA in the germline V gene. V lost 1 base and J 5 bases, leaving 11 bases between the germline ends. CDR3 DNA sequence: TGTGCCAGCAGCTTAGTTGTAGCACAGGAGACCCAGTACTTC. Translated: CASSLVVAQETQYF.

To note about this clonotype: The junction and the germline gene differ at one end; a read error may be behind it. The J gene is TRBJ2-3, the V gene TRBV11-3; TRBD2 matches at 12 bases. Germline V gene lookup returns CDR1 SGHNT and CDR2 YENEEA. The CDR3 runs to 17 residues. CDR3 bases: TGTGCCAACAGCCTTGTGACTAGCGGGAGTCAAACAGATACACAGTATTTT. Translated: CANSLVTSGSQTDTQYF.

This clonotype was detected many times. This could be a read error, since a much larger clone is one nucleotide away. This chain links TRBV12-3 or TRBV12-4 with TRBJ2-2; 9 nucleotides line up with TRBD1. The CDR3 runs 16 residues. CDR3 DNA: TGTGCCAGCAGCCTCGGGACAGGGAGGTTGTTCGGGGAGCTGCTTTTT. It encodes CASSLGTGRLFGELLF.

With regard to this clonotype: Being one base from a much bigger clone, this may be a read error. The chain joins TRBV2 to TRBJ2-5; perhaps D is TRBD1 or TRBD2 (6 bases each). V lost 7 bases to trimming and J lost 3 bases, with 12 bases between them. Germline CDR1 and CDR2: SNHLY and FYNNEI. The CDR3 extends over 13 amino acids. DNA of the CDR3: TGTGCCAGCATCAAGGGGGGTGAAGAGACCCAGTACTTC. Its protein is CASIKGGEETQYF.

In regard to this clonotype: The junction shows a germline mismatch at one end, possibly a read error. V and J are TRBV29-1 and TRBJ2-1, with TRBD2 matching 11 bases. The CDR3 loop spans 15 amino acids. The germline gives CDR1 SQVTM, CDR2 ANQGSEA. Here the CDR3 DNA reads TGTAGCGTTGGAGTAGCGGGAGGGTTCTACAATGAGAAGTTCTTC. It encodes CSVGVAGGFYNEKFF.

Worth noting for this clonotype: Compared with germline, one end of the junction differs, possibly owing to a read error. The chain has TRBV5-1 and TRBJ2-3; a weak D match, TRBD2 (5 bases). CDR3 length equals 11 residues. Germline values: CDR1 SGHRS, CDR2 YFSETQ. This chain's CDR3 is CASKRGDMQYF. CDR3 DNA: TGCGCCAGTAAACGGGGAGATATGCAGTATTTT.

A word on this clonotype: Mismatch with germline at one junction end may stem from a read error. V gene TRBV5-5 combines with J gene TRBJ1-2; D is undetermined. This CDR3 spans 13 amino acids. CDR1 and CDR2 (germline): SGHKS, YYEKEE (reference sequence). DNA for the CDR3: TGTGACAGCAGCCCGACGCTTAATTATGGCTACACCTTC. It codes for CDSSPTLNYGYTF.

About this clonotype itself: Without the conserved terminal phenylalanine or tryptophan, this CDR3 likely stems from a read error. The rearrangement uses TRBV9 and TRBJ2-1; TRBD2 is a possible D gene (5 bases). CDR3 size: 15 residues. CDR1 is SGDLS, CDR2 YYNGEE, per germline. Trimming cost V 3 bases and J 3 bases, with 13 bases left between them. DNA for the CDR3: TGTGCCAGCAGCGCCAGGACTGGATTCTACAATGAGCAGTTCCTC. It specifies CASSARTGFYNEQFL.

Concerning this clonotype itself: A junction boundary mismatches the germline segment, possibly from a read error. The rearrangement joins TRBV10-3 to TRBJ1-5; D not certain. The CDR3 length is 14 residues. The V gene's germline CDR1 is ENHRY and CDR2 SYGVKD. The CDR3 nucleotides read TGTGCCATCAGTGAGCGGGGAGCGAAACAACCCCAACATTTT. Translation: CAISERGAKQPQHF.

V is TRBV6-1 and J is TRBJ2-5; D possibly matches TRBD1 or TRBD2 (5 bases each). V lost 4 bases and J 3 bases, leaving 27 bases between the germline ends. CDR3 length: 19 amino acids. Germline assignment: CDR1 MNHNS and CDR2 SASEGT. The CDR3 sequence is CASSGVGALGDLIKETQYF. The CDR3 DNA reads TGTGCCAGCAGTGGAGTCGGAGCCTTGGGGGACCTAATAAAAGAGACCCAGTACTTC.

As to this clonotype: Because the CDR3 is missing its conserved closing phenylalanine or tryptophan, this is likely a read error. The CDR3 spells CASSHLVGPDGDEQFL. CDR3 sequence (DNA): TGCGCCAGCAGCCACTTAGTGGGGCCCGATGGGGATGAGCAGTTCCTC. This chain connects TRBV5-1 to TRBJ2-1, with D perhaps TRBD1 (5 bases). The CDR3 is made up of 16 amino acids. Looked up from germline, CDR1 is SGHRS and CDR2 is YFSETQ. Trimming removed 4 bases from V and 8 bases from J, with 22 bases in between.

The DNA for the CDR3 is TGTGCCACCCGTGGTGAGAATTCCTACGAGCAGTACTTC. It encodes CATRGENSYEQYF. The chain has TRBV6-1 and TRBJ2-7; D is unresolved. The CDR3 sequence is 13 residues long. V lost 10 bases and J 1 base, leaving 14 bases between the germline ends. Germline V gene data show CDR1 as MNHNS and CDR2 as SASEGT.

Written as DNA, the CDR3 is TGTGCCAGCAGTTCGAGGATTAGCAGGGTCACAGATACGCAGTATTTT. Translating gives CASSSRISRVTDTQYF. The rearrangement links TRBV12-3 or TRBV12-4 to TRBJ2-3; tentatively, D is TRBD1 (5 bases). The CDR3 consists of 16 residues. The V end was cut by 4 bases, the J end by 2 bases, with 16 bases between.

This clonotype was recorded many times. The junction does not match germline at one end; this may be a read error. The rearrangement uses TRBV18 and TRBJ1-1; D might be TRBD1 (5 bases). Germline V gives CDR1 KGHSH, CDR2 LQKENI. CDR3 length: 16 amino acids. The CDR3 DNA reads TGTGCCAGCTCACCAACCCGCGACAGTCTGAACACTGAAGCTTTCTTC. As protein: CASSPTRDSLNTEAFF.

Comments on this clonotype: An end of the junction differs from the germline gene, which may be a read error. The rearrangement links TRBV29-1 to TRBJ1-2, with D perhaps matching TRBD1 (5 bases). Germline V gene data show CDR1 as SQVTM and CDR2 as ANQGSEA. This CDR3 contains 18 residues. The CDR3 sequence is CGVGAPTGTQVANYSYTF. The DNA of the CDR3 is TGCGGCGTTGGGGCACCAACAGGAACTCAAGTGGCTAATTATAGCTACACCTTC.

There are a few counts of this clonotype. A read error may account for a junction end that differs from germline. The V and J genes are TRBV11-2 and TRBJ2-4, with D perhaps matching TRBD1 (5 bases). The CDR3 is 17 amino acids. Germline V gives CDR1 SGHAT, CDR2 FQNNGV. The CDR3 spells CASGLDRTTLAKNIQYF. The CDR3 DNA follows: TGTGCCAGCGGCTTAGACCGGACAACTCTAGCCAAAAACATTCAGTACTTC.

For this clonotype: The junction shows a germline mismatch at one end, possibly a read error. J is TRBJ2-3 and V is TRBV20-1, with 8 bases that match TRBD1. Germline loops: CDR1 DFQATT, CDR2 SNEGSKA (reference sequence). The CDR3 is made up of 15 amino acids. CDR3 DNA: TGCAGTGCCCTTAAGACAGGGGCTAGCACAGATACGCACTATTTT. It yields the protein CSALKTGASTDTHYF.

With respect to this clonotype: The junction does not match germline at one end; this may be a read error. The chain employs TRBV7-8 and TRBJ2-3; the D gene is possibly TRBD2 (5 bases). CDR1 is SGHVS, CDR2 FQNEAQ, per germline. CDR3 size: 15 residues. CDR3 protein: CASSPHRTLTDTHYF. CDR3 DNA: TGTGCCAGCAGCCCCCATAGGACTCTCACAGATACGCATTATTTT.

This clonotype occurred many times. The chain is built from TRBV30 and TRBJ2-3; perhaps TRBD1 as D (6 bases). Gene TRBJ1-5 matches the end of the DNA better, so the J call may be wrong. This CDR3 is built from 13 residues. Germline CDR1 GTSNPN, CDR2 SVGIG (reference sequence). The CDR3 DNA follows: TGTGCCTGGAGTACAGGGTACCCAGATACGCAGCATTTT. It encodes CAWSTGYPDTQHF.

The rearrangement links TRBV5-1 to TRBJ2-5; TRBD1 aligns across 8 bases. V lost 8 bases, J lost 2 bases, and 11 bases stayed unmatched. The CDR3 covers 15 residues. Germline values: CDR1 SGHRS, CDR2 YFSETQ. CDR3 protein: CASSAVGTGQETQYF. DNA for the CDR3: TGCGCCAGTAGCGCGGTCGGGACAGGACAAGAGACCCAGTACTTC.

The chain links TRBV10-3 to TRBJ2-1, with a possible D match to TRBD2 (5 bases). CDR1 is ENHRY, CDR2 SYGVKD, per germline. This CDR3 has 14 amino acids. The CDR3 reads CVTTSGASFHEQFF. In DNA, the CDR3 is TGTGTCACTACCTCTGGAGCTAGCTTCCATGAGCAGTTCTTC.